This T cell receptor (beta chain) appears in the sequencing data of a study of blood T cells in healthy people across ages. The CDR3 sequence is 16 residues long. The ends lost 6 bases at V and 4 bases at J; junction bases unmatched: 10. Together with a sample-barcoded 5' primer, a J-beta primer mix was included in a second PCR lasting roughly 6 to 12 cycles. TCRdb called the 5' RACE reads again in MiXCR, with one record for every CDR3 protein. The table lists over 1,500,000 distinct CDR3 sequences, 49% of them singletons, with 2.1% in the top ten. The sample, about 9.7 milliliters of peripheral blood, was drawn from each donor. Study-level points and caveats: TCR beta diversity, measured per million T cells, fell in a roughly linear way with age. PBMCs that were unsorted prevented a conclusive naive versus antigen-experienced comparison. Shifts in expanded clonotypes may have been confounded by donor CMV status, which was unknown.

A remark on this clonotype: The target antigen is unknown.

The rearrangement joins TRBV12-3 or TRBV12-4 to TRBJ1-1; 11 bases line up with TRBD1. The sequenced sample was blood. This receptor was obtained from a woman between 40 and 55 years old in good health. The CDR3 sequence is CASSPAKGQGGTEAFF. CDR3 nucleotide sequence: TGTGCCAGCAGCCCGGCGAAGGGACAGGGGGGCACTGAAGCTTTCTTT.